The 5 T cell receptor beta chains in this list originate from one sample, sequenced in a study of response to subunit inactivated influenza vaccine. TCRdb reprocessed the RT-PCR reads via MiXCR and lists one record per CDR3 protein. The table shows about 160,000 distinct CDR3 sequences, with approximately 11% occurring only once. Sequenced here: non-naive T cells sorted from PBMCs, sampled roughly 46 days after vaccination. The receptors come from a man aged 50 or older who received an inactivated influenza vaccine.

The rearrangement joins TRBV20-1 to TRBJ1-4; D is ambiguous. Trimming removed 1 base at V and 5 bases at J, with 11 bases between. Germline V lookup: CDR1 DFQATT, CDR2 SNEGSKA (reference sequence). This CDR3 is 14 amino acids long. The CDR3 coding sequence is TGCAGTGCTAGAGGGACCCCCACAAATGAAAAACTGTTTTTT. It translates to CSARGTPTNEKLFF.

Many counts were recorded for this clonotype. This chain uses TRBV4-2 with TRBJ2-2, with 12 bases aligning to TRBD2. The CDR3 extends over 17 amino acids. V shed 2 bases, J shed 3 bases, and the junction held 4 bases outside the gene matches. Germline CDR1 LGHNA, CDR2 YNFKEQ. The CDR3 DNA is TGTGCCAGCAGCCAACTAGCGGGAGGGCCAGACACCGGGGAGCTGTTTTTT. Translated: CASSQLAGGPDTGELFF.

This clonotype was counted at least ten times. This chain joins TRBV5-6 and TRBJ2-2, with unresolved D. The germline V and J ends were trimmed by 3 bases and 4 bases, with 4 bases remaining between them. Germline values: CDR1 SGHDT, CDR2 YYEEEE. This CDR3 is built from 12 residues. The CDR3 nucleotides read TGTGCCAGCAGCTCGGGCACCGGGGAGCTGTTTTTT. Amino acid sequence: CASSSGTGELFF.

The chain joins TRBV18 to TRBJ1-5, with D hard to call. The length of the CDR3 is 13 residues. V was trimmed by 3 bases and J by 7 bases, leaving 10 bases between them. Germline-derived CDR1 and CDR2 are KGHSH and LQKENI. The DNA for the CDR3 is TGTGCCAGCTCACCGGACCGTTACCAGCCCCAGCATTTT. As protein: CASSPDRYQPQHF. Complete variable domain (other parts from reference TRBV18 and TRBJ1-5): NAGVMQNPRHLVRRRGQEARLRCSPMKGHSHVYWYRQLPEEGLKFMVYLQKENIIDESGMPKERFSAEFPKEGPSILRIQQVVRGDSAAYFCASSPDRYQPQHFGDGTRLSIL.

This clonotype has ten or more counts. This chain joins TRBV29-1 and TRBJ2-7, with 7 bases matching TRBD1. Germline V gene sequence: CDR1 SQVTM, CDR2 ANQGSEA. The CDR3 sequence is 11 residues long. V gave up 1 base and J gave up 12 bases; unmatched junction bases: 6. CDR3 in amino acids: CSVEVGTATYF. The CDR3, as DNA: TGCAGCGTTGAAGTAGGGACAGCTACGTACTTC.